What follows are 21 T cell receptor beta chains derived from one specimen sequenced in a study of CD8+ T cells in alopecia areata. Sequencing templates came from extracted RNA that was reverse transcribed into cDNA. The assay was immunoSEQ multiplex PCR, and TCRdb's table has in-frame clones only and misses some. The repertoire holds around 120,000 clones, roughly two fifths seen once, with 3.1% in the top ten. The specimen was CD4+ T cells sorted from blood. These receptors were taken from a human donor with alopecia areata.

V usage is TRBV29-1 and J usage is TRBJ1-2, with 7 bases identical to TRBD1. CDR1 and CDR2 (germline): SQVTM, ANQGSEA. The J segment lost 4 bases and the V segment lost 6 bases, leaving 8 bases of the junction unmatched. This CDR3 has 13 residues. The CDR3 sequence: CSVTGIFTYGYTF. DNA for the CDR3: TGCAGCGTGACAGGGATCTTCACCTATGGCTACACCTTC.

V usage is TRBV7-3 and J usage is TRBJ1-6; D is perhaps TRBD1 (6 bases). There are 15 residues in the CDR3. Germline-derived CDR1 and CDR2 are SGHTA and FQGTGA. The V and J ends lost 5 bases and 7 bases respectively, with 15 bases between them. The chain's CDR3 is CASSLGQPGNSPLHF. The CDR3 DNA reads TGTGCCAGCAGCCTAGGACAGCCCGGCAATTCACCCCTCCACTTT.

J is TRBJ2-7 and V is TRBV28; 7 positions match TRBD1. With 4 bases clipped from V and 3 bases from J, the junction kept 3 bases outside the gene matches. The CDR3 runs to 13 residues. The germline V gene encodes CDR1 MDHEN and CDR2 SYDVKM. CDR3 nucleotide sequence: TGTGCCAGCAGTTGGACAGGTAACTACGAGCAGTACTTC. Translation gives CASSWTGNYEQYF.

The V and J genes are TRBV20-1 and TRBJ2-7; a possible D gene is TRBD2 (5 bases). This CDR3 is built from 10 residues. Germline-derived CDR1 and CDR2 are DFQATT and SNEGSKA (reference sequence). Trimming removed 5 bases at V and 5 bases at J, with 7 bases between. The CDR3 sequence: CSARRDEQYF. The CDR3 DNA sequence: TGCAGTGCTCGGCGGGACGAGCAGTACTTC.

A remark on this clone: Other DNA sequences in the same sample also yield this CDR3. This chain uses TRBV29-1 with TRBJ1-4, with D perhaps matching TRBD1 (5 bases). This CDR3 has 12 residues. Trimming removed 4 bases at V and 4 bases at J, with 7 bases between. Germline V lookup: CDR1 SQVTM, CDR2 ANQGSEA. CDR3 sequence: CSVGQLNEKLFF. The CDR3, as DNA: TGCAGCGTTGGACAGCTTAATGAAAAACTGTTTTTT.

This clone showed up just a few times. The chain is built from TRBV6-1 and TRBJ1-5; weak D call: TRBD1 (5 bases). This CDR3 region has 14 residues. Trimming shortened V by 8 bases and J by 6 bases, and 17 bases separated the two germline ends. Germline V gene sequence: CDR1 MNHNS, CDR2 SASEGT. CDR3 DNA sequence: TGTGCCAGCGAGACCGGTGGGGGTAGTCAGCCCCAGCATTTT. This gives the protein CASETGGGSQPQHF.

The chain joins TRBV4-2 to TRBJ2-5, with D tentatively TRBD2 (6 bases). CDR3 length: 13 residues. Trimming took 6 bases from V and 5 from J, leaving 13 bases between them. Germline CDR1 and CDR2: LGHNA and YNFKEQ. The CDR3, as DNA: TGTGCCAGCAGTAACTCGCGGGGTGAGACCCAGTACTTC. This encodes CASSNSRGETQYF.

The chain recombines TRBV23-1 with TRBJ2-7; 7 bases agree with TRBD1. TRBV23-1 counts as an open reading frame of uncertain function. CDR3 length equals 14 residues. V dropped 3 bases and J dropped 2; count of bases not matched to a gene: 4. CDR3: CASSQGQLTYEQYF. The CDR3 region has the DNA TGCGCCAGCAGTCAGGGACAGCTTACCTACGAGCAGTACTTC.

This clone has a handful of counts. The chain combines TRBV29-1 with TRBJ2-7; 9 nucleotides agree with TRBD1. The CDR3 is made up of 12 amino acids. CDR1 is SQVTM and CDR2 is ANQGSEA in the germline V gene. V shed 7 bases and J 5 bases; nucleotides not matched to a gene: 6. Here the CDR3 DNA reads TGCAGCGCTGCCTGGACAGGGGACGAGCAGTACTTC. It yields the protein CSAAWTGDEQYF.

This sequence joins TRBV29-1 and TRBJ2-7, with no clear D. Germline V gives CDR1 SQVTM, CDR2 ANQGSEA. The CDR3 extends over 11 amino acids. The V end was cut by 6 bases, the J end by 7 bases, with 13 bases between. This CDR3 reads CSVLTVIEQYF. CDR3 nucleotides: TGCAGCGTCCTGACTGTTATAGAGCAGTACTTC.

The chain combines TRBV9 with TRBJ2-7; D is possibly TRBD2 (6 bases). Looked up from germline, CDR1 is SGDLS and CDR2 is YYNGEE. V gave up 2 bases and J gave up 0 bases, with 12 bases separating them. The CDR3 runs 15 residues. Written as DNA, the CDR3 is TGTGCCAGCAGCGTGGCCCCGGAGGGCTCCTACGAGCAGTACTTC. Protein sequence: CASSVAPEGSYEQYF.

This clone was counted a few times. The V call is TRBV29-1, the J call TRBJ1-2, with 12 bases identical to TRBD1. CDR3 size: 15 residues. The V and J ends lost 4 bases and 3 bases, in that order; junction bases with no gene match: 6. Per the germline V gene, CDR1 is SQVTM and CDR2 is ANQGSEA. The CDR3 DNA sequence: TGCAGCGTTGCCGGGGACAGGGGGCGCGACTATGGCTACACCTTC. Amino acids: CSVAGDRGRDYGYTF.

On this clone itself: Other DNA sequences in the sample encode the same CDR3. The rearrangement links TRBV30 to TRBJ1-5; 7 nucleotides match TRBD1. This CDR3 spans 13 amino acids. The germline V gene has CDR1 GTSNPN and CDR2 SVGIG (reference sequence). V gave up 2 bases and J gave up 6 bases; unmatched junction bases: 4. The CDR3 spells CAWSLSGGQPQHF. In DNA, the CDR3 is TGTGCCTGGAGTTTGTCAGGGGGTCAGCCCCAGCATTTT.

This sequence joins TRBV7-2 and TRBJ2-5; D gene ambiguous. Trimming shortened V by 2 bases and J by 5 bases, and 15 bases separated the two germline ends. Germline V gives CDR1 SGHTA, CDR2 FQGNSA. CDR3 length: 15 residues. The CDR3 spells CASSLLGSSRETQYF. In DNA form, the CDR3 reads TGTGCCAGCAGCTTACTGGGAAGCAGCAGGGAGACCCAGTACTTC.

This chain joins TRBV11-2 and TRBJ2-7; D is uncertain. Germline loops: CDR1 SGHAT, CDR2 FQNNGV. The CDR3 is made up of 14 amino acids. V was clipped by 1 base and J by 3 bases, with 10 bases between them. The CDR3 nucleotides are TGTGCCAGCAGCTTAGGTCTCACAGTCTACGAGCAGTACTTC. Translated: CASSLGLTVYEQYF. The whole variable domain, filled in from reference TRBV11-2 and TRBJ2-7, reads EAGVAQSPRYKIIEKRQSVAFWCNPISGHATLYWYQQILGQGPKLLIQFQNNGVVDDSQLPKDRFSAERLKGVDSTLKIQPAKLEDSAVYLCASSLGLTVYEQYFGPGTRLTVT.

The chain recombines TRBV11-2 with TRBJ2-2, with 9 nucleotides matching TRBD2. The CDR3 loop spans 15 amino acids. V was pared by 5 bases and J by 5 bases, with 6 bases of the junction left unmatched. Germline CDR1 reads SGHAT; CDR2 reads FQNNGV. The CDR3 is CASSISGSGTGELFF. CDR3 nucleotide sequence: TGTGCCAGCAGCATTAGCGGGAGCGGGACCGGGGAGCTGTTTTTT.

This clone was counted once. The CDR3 DNA follows: TGCAGTGCTAAGGCACTGGGGGAGCAGTACTTC. Encoded protein: CSAKALGEQYF. This chain uses TRBV20-1 with TRBJ2-7; D unclear. V gave up 4 bases and J gave up 7 bases, with 11 bases separating them. The CDR3 is made up of 11 amino acids. Germline V lookup: CDR1 DFQATT, CDR2 SNEGSKA (reference sequence).

This clone has a handful of counts. CDR3 sequence (DNA): TGTGCCAGCAGCTTAAGGGGTGGGCAGTCCAACTATGGCTACACCTTC. This codes for CASSLRGGQSNYGYTF. This chain links TRBV7-8 with TRBJ1-2, with D possibly TRBD1 on 5 matching bases. CDR3 length: 16 residues. CDR1 and CDR2 from the germline V gene are SGHVS and FQNEAQ. V lost 2 bases to trimming and J lost 2 bases, with 15 bases between them.

CDR3 sequence (DNA): TGTGCCAGCAGCTTAGTGGGACTCAAAGAGACCCAGTACTTC. It encodes CASSLVGLKETQYF. The chain joins TRBV7-3 to TRBJ2-5; a weak D match, TRBD2 (6 bases). Germline V CDR1 and CDR2: SGHTA, FQGTGA. Trimming removed 2 bases from V and 3 bases from J, with 10 bases in between. The CDR3 is 14 amino acids.

This sequence joins TRBV7-3 and TRBJ1-1; TRBD1 agrees at 7 bases. The CDR3 runs to 15 residues. V dropped 2 bases and J dropped 7; count of bases not matched to a gene: 10. The germline V gene has CDR1 SGHTA and CDR2 FQGTGA. The CDR3 nucleotides read TGTGCCAGCAGCTTAGACCCGCACAGGGGTGGTGAAGCTTTCTTT. Protein: CASSLDPHRGGEAFF.

A few counts support this clone. The identical CDR3 is also encoded by other nucleotide sequences in the sample. The chain is built from TRBV28 and TRBJ2-3; D not resolved. V lost 3 bases, J lost 3 bases, and 4 bases lay in between. Germline assignment: CDR1 MDHEN and CDR2 SYDVKM. This CDR3 comprises 12 residues. The CDR3 sequence is CASSLRTDTQYF. The CDR3 bases are TGTGCCAGCAGTTTGAGAACAGATACGCAGTATTTT.